This T cell receptor (beta chain) was found in a study of control samples from healthy donors and cancer patients. The CDR3 length is 14 residues. Trimming took 5 bases from V and 0 from J, leaving 5 bases between them. CDR1 is LGHDT, CDR2 YNNKEL, per germline (reference sequence). This clone was recorded a few times. The protocol was immunoSEQ multiplex PCR, while the TCRdb copy is restricted to in-frame clones and leaves out a portion. The sample yields tens of thousands of clones, approximately 87% seen once. The chain employs TRBV3-1 (or the pseudogene TRBV3-2) and TRBJ2-6; D unclear. This clonotype was obtained from an older woman with lung cancer. Sequenced input: PBMCs. The CDR3, as DNA: TGTGCCAGCAGCGTGACCTCTGGGGCCAACGTCCTGACTTTC. Its protein product is CASSVTSGANVLTF.